This T cell receptor (beta chain) was sequenced in a study of blood T cell repertoires in COVID-19. Study-wide context: Material from acute and convalescent COVID-19 was sourced from the United States, Italy and Spain.

The CDR3 is made up of 14 amino acids. CDR1 and CDR2 from the germline V gene are SGHAT and FQNNGV. Deletions cut 0 bases from V and 10 bases from J, with 13 bases between. How the authors handled the data: Amplification from reference gene primers served as the basis for estimated nucleated cell counts. Generated by immunoSEQ multiplex PCR, the TCRdb table keeps only in-frame clones and is missing some. That table gives V, J and clone size, and the DNA gave D and trimming. The table lists roughly 140,000 clones, over 75% of them singletons. V usage is TRBV11-2 and J usage is TRBJ2-1; D unclear. The clonotype was recovered from a man in his sixties with active or convalescent COVID-19. Material for sequencing was peripheral blood. CDR3 nucleotides: TGTGCCAGCAGCTTAGAACATAGGCGACAAGAGCAGTTCTTC. Protein: CASSLEHRRQEQFF.